What follows are 20 T cell receptor beta chains derived from one specimen sequenced in a study of blood T cell repertoires in COVID-19. Data came from immunoSEQ multiplex PCR; TCRdb stores just in-frame clones and leaves some out. The sample consists of fewer than 150,000 clones, 70% to 90% of them appearing once. Sequenced: peripheral blood. The receptors originated from a woman aged 50 to 65 who had recovered from COVID-19.

J is TRBJ2-3 and V is TRBV10-1; 10 nucleotides align to TRBD2. V lost 3 bases, J lost 0 bases, and 0 bases stayed unmatched. Germline V lookup: CDR1 WNHNN, CDR2 SYGVQD (reference sequence). The CDR3 sequence is 15 residues long. The CDR3 is CASSDSGGSTDTQYF. For the CDR3, the DNA is TGCGCCAGCAGTGATAGCGGGGGGAGCACAGATACGCAGTATTTT.

The chain recombines TRBV4-1 with TRBJ1-6; D is unresolved. Deletions cut 0 bases from V and 8 bases from J, with 5 bases between. Germline lookup yields CDR1 MGHRA and CDR2 YSYEKL. The CDR3 is 13 residues long. The CDR3 loop reads CASSQDPDSPLHF. As DNA, the CDR3 is TGCGCCAGCAGCCAAGATCCAGATTCACCCCTCCACTTT.

The gene calls are TRBV27 and TRBJ1-5; D call uncertain. The CDR3 is made up of 14 amino acids. CDR1 is MNHEY and CDR2 is SMNVEV in the germline V gene (reference sequence). Trimming removed 6 bases at V and 1 base at J, with 10 bases between. In nucleotides, the CDR3 is TGTGCCAGCAGGGTAGGCGGGAGCAATCAGCCCCAGCATTTT. Translated, it gives CASRVGGSNQPQHF.

The genes are TRBV19 and TRBJ2-2; the D gene is possibly TRBD1 (5 bases). Germline V gene data show CDR1 as LNHDA and CDR2 as SQIVND (reference sequence). The CDR3 is made up of 14 amino acids. Trimming took 9 bases from V and 0 from J, leaving 11 bases between them. The chain's CDR3 is CASKQVTNTGELFF. The CDR3 nucleotides read TGTGCCAGCAAACAGGTCACGAACACCGGGGAGCTGTTTTTT. The variable domain in full, with the rest retrieved from reference TRBV19 and TRBJ2-2, is DGGITQSPKYLFRKEGQNVTLSCEQNLNHDAMYWYRQDPGQGLRLIYYSQIVNDFQKGDIAEGYSVSREKKESFPLTVTSAQKNPTAFYLCASKQVTNTGELFFGEGSRLTVL.

V usage is TRBV19 and J usage is TRBJ1-6; D uncertain. Trimming pared 8 bases from V and 2 bases from J, leaving 10 bases between. Germline V gene lookup returns CDR1 LNHDA and CDR2 SQIVND (reference sequence). The CDR3 loop spans 14 amino acids. The CDR3: CASGEFAYNSPLHF. The CDR3 DNA reads TGTGCCAGTGGGGAGTTCGCCTATAATTCACCCCTCCACTTT.

CDR3 DNA sequence: TGTGCCAGCAGTTACCACCGGGACATTAGCTATAGCAATCAGCCCCAGCATTTT. Translated: CASSYHRDISYSNQPQHF. The chain has TRBV6-2 or TRBV6-3 and TRBJ1-5, with D perhaps TRBD1 (6 bases). The CDR3 covers 18 residues. V was trimmed by 2 bases and J by 0 bases, leaving 17 bases between them. Germline CDR1 reads MNHEY; CDR2 reads SVGEGT.

The chain combines TRBV7-9 with TRBJ2-5; possibly TRBD2 for D (6 bases). V lost 1 base and J lost 7, with 16 bases in between. Looked up from germline, CDR1 is SEHNR and CDR2 is FQNEAQ (reference sequence). This CDR3 has 15 residues. Written as DNA, the CDR3 is TGTGCCAGCAGCTTAGAAGGCGGGAAGGAAACGACCCAGTACTTC. This gives the protein CASSLEGGKETTQYF.

This clone was seen only a few times. The CDR3 DNA is TGTGCCAGCTCACCACCTCAGGGAACCGGGGAGCTGTTTTTT. This encodes CASSPPQGTGELFF. This chain links TRBV18 with TRBJ2-2; D is perhaps TRBD1 (5 bases). V was trimmed by 0 bases and J by 5 bases, leaving 7 bases between them. Germline values: CDR1 KGHSH, CDR2 LQKENI. There are 14 residues in the CDR3. Looking up the rest from reference TRBV18 and TRBJ2-2 gives the full variable domain: NAGVMQNPRHLVRRRGQEARLRCSPMKGHSHVYWYRQLPEEGLKFMVYLQKENIIDESGMPKERFSAEFPKEGPSILRIQQVVRGDSAAYFCASSPPQGTGELFFGEGSRLTVL.

CDR3 in DNA: TGTGCCAGCCTATGGACAGGCCATGGCTACACCTTC. It codes for CASLWTGHGYTF. V is TRBV6-5 and J is TRBJ1-2, with 7 nucleotides matching TRBD1. Trimming at V came to 8 bases and at J to 6 bases, leaving 6 bases not matched to a gene. The germline CDR1 and CDR2 sequences are MNHEY and SVGAGI. The CDR3 contains 12 residues.

This chain uses TRBV4-3 with TRBJ1-3; D is perhaps TRBD1 (6 bases). Germline assignment: CDR1 LGHNA and CDR2 YSLEER. This CDR3 contains 17 residues. Trimming removed 1 base from V and 4 bases from J, with 17 bases in between. The CDR3 sequence is CASSQVATGWSGNTIYF. The CDR3 bases are TGCGCCAGCAGCCAAGTAGCCACAGGGTGGTCCGGAAACACCATATATTTT.

This clone appeared once. V gene TRBV18 combines with J gene TRBJ2-7; 11 positions match TRBD2. The junction had 10 bases not matched to a gene; V was cut back by 5 bases and J by 4 bases. Per germline, CDR1 KGHSH and CDR2 LQKENI. The CDR3 length is 16 residues. CDR3: CASSSITGTSGYEQYF. DNA of the CDR3: TGTGCCAGCTCATCGATTACCGGGACTAGCGGATACGAGCAGTACTTC.

This chain links TRBV12-3 or TRBV12-4 with TRBJ2-7; D is perhaps TRBD1 (6 bases). Deletions cut 6 bases from V and 1 base from J, with 10 bases between. The CDR3 extends over 13 amino acids. In DNA, the CDR3 is TGTGCCAGCAGCCCCGGACAGTCCTACGAGCAGTACTTC. Its protein is CASSPGQSYEQYF.

The J gene is TRBJ1-6, the V gene TRBV15, with D unclear. Germline assignment: CDR1 LNHNV and CDR2 YYDKDF (reference sequence). Trimming removed 5 bases at V and 0 bases at J, with 5 bases between. CDR3 length: 14 amino acids. This chain's CDR3 is CATSPSSYNSPLHF. DNA of the CDR3: TGTGCCACCAGCCCTAGCTCCTATAATTCACCCCTCCACTTT. The full variable domain, in which reference TRBV15 and TRBJ1-6 provide the parts outside the CDR3, is DAMVIQNPRYQVTQFGKPVTLSCSQTLNHNVMYWYQQKSSQAPKLLFHYYDKDFNNEADTPDNFQSRRPNTSFCFLDIRSPGLGDTAMYLCATSPSSYNSPLHFGNGTRLTVT.

The chain combines TRBV5-1 with TRBJ1-2, with a tentative D call TRBD1 (6 bases). The CDR3 length is 14 residues. With 2 bases removed from V and 7 bases from J, the gap between germline ends came to 15 bases. Germline V lookup: CDR1 SGHRS, CDR2 YFSETQ. CDR3 DNA: TGCGCCAGCAGCTTTGCGGGGGCAGTAGGTGGCTACACCTTC. It translates to CASSFAGAVGGYTF.

The rearrangement joins TRBV18 to TRBJ2-1; perhaps TRBD1 as D (6 bases). CDR1 and CDR2 from the germline V gene are KGHSH and LQKENI. The CDR3 extends over 14 amino acids. V dropped 3 bases and J dropped 2 bases, with 8 bases sitting between them. The CDR3 is CASSPDRTYNEQFF. The CDR3 DNA follows: TGTGCCAGCTCACCGGACAGAACCTACAATGAGCAGTTCTTC.

This chain connects TRBV19 to TRBJ2-1; TRBD2 is a possible D gene (6 bases). CDR3 size: 13 residues. The germline gives CDR1 LNHDA, CDR2 SQIVND (reference sequence). Trimming took 7 bases from V and 6 from J, leaving 13 bases between them. The CDR3 region has the DNA TGTGCCAGTAATGCGGAGGGACGCAATGAGCAGTTCTTC. Translating it yields CASNAEGRNEQFF.

This chain uses TRBV19 with TRBJ2-3; no clear D. There are 13 residues in the CDR3. From germline, CDR1 is LNHDA and CDR2 SQIVND (reference sequence). V lost 3 bases and J 3 bases, leaving 7 bases between the germline ends. The CDR3 loop is CASSMRQTDTQYF. The CDR3, as DNA: TGTGCCAGTAGTATGCGACAAACAGATACGCAGTATTTT.

The gene calls are TRBV9 and TRBJ2-1; no firm D call. There are 13 residues in the CDR3. V was shortened by 0 bases and J by 5 bases, with 6 bases between the two germline ends. The germline V gene has CDR1 SGDLS and CDR2 YYNGEE. The CDR3 loop is CASSVARNNEQFF. The CDR3 nucleotides read TGTGCCAGCAGCGTAGCCAGGAACAATGAGCAGTTCTTC.

This clone was seen more than once but under ten times. V is TRBV6-2 or TRBV6-3 and J is TRBJ2-3, with TRBD1 matching 11 bases. This CDR3 region has 19 residues. J was trimmed by 1 base and V by 2 bases; bases with no gene match: 11. CDR1 and CDR2 from the germline V gene are MNHEY and SVGEGT. The CDR3 DNA sequence: TGTGCCAGCAGTTACCTCGGACAGGGGGCAACTATCCGCACAGATACGCAGTATTTT. Translated, it gives CASSYLGQGATIRTDTQYF.

The V and J genes are TRBV7-9 and TRBJ1-1, with D unresolved. The ends were cut back, 5 bases at V and 10 bases at J, with 14 bases in the middle. In germline, CDR1 is SEHNR, CDR2 FQNEAQ (reference sequence). This CDR3 spans 12 amino acids. The CDR3 DNA reads TGTGCCAGCAGCGAGAGAGGGTACGGAGCTTTCTTT. Its translation is CASSERGYGAFF.